A single sample gave rise to the 6 T cell receptor beta chains below, sequenced in a study of CD8 T cells in ankylosing spondylitis. TCRdb recomputed calls from the 5' RACE reads with MiXCR, one row per CDR3 protein. The sample holds 200,000 to 300,000 distinct CDR3 sequences, roughly 8.2% seen once. The sequenced sample was blood, either unsorted or a sorted T cell fraction (not recorded which). The receptors stem from a female donor with ankylosing spondylitis or in good health (not recorded which).

In its sample, this clonotype was seen many times. V usage is TRBV7-2 and J usage is TRBJ2-3, with D uncertain. This CDR3 comprises 13 residues. Germline assignment: CDR1 SGHTA and CDR2 FQGNSA. V lost 4 bases and J lost 5, with 10 bases in between. CDR3 residues: CASSSRTQDTQYF. CDR3 in DNA: TGTGCCAGCAGCTCCCGGACCCAAGATACGCAGTATTTT.

In its sample, this clonotype was seen a few times. The V and J genes are TRBV27 and TRBJ1-1; D is perhaps TRBD1 (5 bases). Trimming left V 6 bases short and J 8 bases short, with 19 bases between. There are 14 residues in the CDR3. Germline CDR1 MNHEY, CDR2 SMNVEV (reference sequence). The CDR3 loop reads CASSRQGGALEAFF. The CDR3 DNA is TGTGCCAGCAGCCGCCAAGGCGGGGCCCTGGAAGCTTTCTTT.

This clonotype was seen at least ten times. The CDR3 DNA sequence: TGTGCCAGCAGTGAATTCGGGACGGGGGTGAGGAACGAGCAGTACTTC. As protein: CASSEFGTGVRNEQYF. The chain couples TRBV25-1 to TRBJ2-7; the D gene is possibly TRBD2 (6 bases). The CDR3 has 16 amino acids. Trimming pared 1 base from V and 5 bases from J, leaving 18 bases between. Germline loops: CDR1 MGHDK, CDR2 SYGVNS.

In its sample, this clonotype was seen many times. The chain employs TRBV29-1 and TRBJ2-7; 7 bases are shared with TRBD2. The CDR3 length is 12 residues. V lost 4 bases, J lost 6 bases, and 6 bases stayed unmatched. Germline values: CDR1 SQVTM, CDR2 ANQGSEA. The CDR3 loop is CSVGMTGGEQYF. CDR3 sequence (DNA): TGCAGCGTTGGAATGACGGGAGGCGAGCAGTACTTC.

This sequence joins TRBV18 and TRBJ1-5; 9 bases are shared with TRBD1. Judging by the DNA end, TRBJ2-3 fits better; the J call may be wrong. Germline CDR1 is KGHSH and CDR2 is LQKENI. The CDR3 runs 15 residues. The CDR3 bases are TGTGCCAGCTCCAGACAGGGGGGAGGAAATCAGTCCCAGTATTTT. It translates to CASSRQGGGNQSQYF.

The rearrangement links TRBV20-1 to TRBJ2-7; D ambiguous. The CDR3 extends over 13 amino acids. Germline CDR1 reads DFQATT; CDR2 reads SNEGSKA (reference sequence). The V end was cut by 0 bases, the J end by 3 bases, with 9 bases between. The CDR3 here is CSARDIGGYEQYF. For the CDR3, the DNA is TGCAGTGCTAGAGATATCGGTGGCTACGAGCAGTACTTC.